This T cell receptor beta chain derives from a study of Graves' ophthalmopathy and Graves' hyperthyroidism. This clonotype was picked up many times. TCR beta CDR3 regions were amplified from RNA transcripts. Investigators did first-round RT-PCR with HTBI primers, then second-round multiplex PCR. TCRdb used MiXCR to reprocess the multiplex PCR reads, holding one entry per CDR3 protein. The repertoire includes about 400,000 distinct CDR3 sequences, 18% of them detected once, and 1.5% to 2% sits in the top ten. Sequences were obtained from peripheral blood. This receptor was taken from a woman in her late teens or twenties with Graves' ophthalmopathy.

The DNA for the CDR3 is TGTGCCAGCAGCCTCACACCACAGGGGAATTCACCCCTCCACTTT. This codes for CASSLTPQGNSPLHF. The chain uses TRBV11-2 and TRBJ1-6, with 7 bases that match TRBD1. The length of the CDR3 is 15 residues. Per germline, CDR1 SGHAT and CDR2 FQNNGV. Trimming at V came to 5 bases and at J to 7 bases, leaving 8 bases not matched to a gene.